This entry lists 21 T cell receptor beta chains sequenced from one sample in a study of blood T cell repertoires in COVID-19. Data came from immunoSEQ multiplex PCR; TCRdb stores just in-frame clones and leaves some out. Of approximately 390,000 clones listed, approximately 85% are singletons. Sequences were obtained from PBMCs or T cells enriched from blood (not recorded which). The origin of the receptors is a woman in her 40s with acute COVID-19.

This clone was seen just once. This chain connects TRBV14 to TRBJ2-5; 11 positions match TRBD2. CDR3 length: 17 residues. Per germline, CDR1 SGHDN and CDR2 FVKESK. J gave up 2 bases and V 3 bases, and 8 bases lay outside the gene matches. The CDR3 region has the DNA TGTGCCAGCAGCCATCCCACGCGACTAGCGGGGCAAGAGACCCAGTACTTC. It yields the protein CASSHPTRLAGQETQYF.

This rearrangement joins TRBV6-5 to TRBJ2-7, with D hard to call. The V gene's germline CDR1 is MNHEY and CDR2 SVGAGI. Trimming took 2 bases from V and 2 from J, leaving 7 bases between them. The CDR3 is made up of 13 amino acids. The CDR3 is CASSYELTYEQYF. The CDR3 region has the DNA TGTGCCAGCAGTTACGAGTTAACCTACGAGCAGTACTTC.

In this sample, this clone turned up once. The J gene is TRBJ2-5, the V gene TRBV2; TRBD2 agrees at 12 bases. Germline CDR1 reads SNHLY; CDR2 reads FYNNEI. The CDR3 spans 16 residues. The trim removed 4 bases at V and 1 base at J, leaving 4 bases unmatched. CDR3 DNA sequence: TGTGCCAGCAGTGCCGGACTAGCGGGGACCCAAGAGACCCAGTACTTC. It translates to CASSAGLAGTQETQYF.

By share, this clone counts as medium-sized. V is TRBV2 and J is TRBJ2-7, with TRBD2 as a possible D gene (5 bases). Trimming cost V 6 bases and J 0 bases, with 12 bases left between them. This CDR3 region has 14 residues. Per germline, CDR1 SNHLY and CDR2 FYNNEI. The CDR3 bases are TGTGCCAGCAGGGCTAGCCCGAGCTCCTACGAGCAGTACTTC. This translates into CASRASPSSYEQYF. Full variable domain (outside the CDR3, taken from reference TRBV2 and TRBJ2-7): EPEVTQTPSHQVTQMGQEVILRCVPISNHLYFYWYRQILGQKVEFLVSFYNNEISEKSEIFDDQFSVERPDGSNFTLKIRSTKLEDSAMYFCASRASPSSYEQYFGPGTRLTVT.

The DNA for the CDR3 is TGTGCCAGCAGCCTCCGGGACAGGGGTTTGTATGGCTACACCTTC. Its translation is CASSLRDRGLYGYTF. The chain combines TRBV9 with TRBJ1-2, with 10 bases that match TRBD1. The CDR3 spans 15 residues. In germline, CDR1 is SGDLS, CDR2 YYNGEE. The J segment lost 5 bases and the V segment lost 4 bases, leaving 8 bases of the junction unmatched.

The CDR3: CASRLGLAGESSYEQYF. DNA of the CDR3: TGTGCAAGTCGCTTGGGACTAGCGGGGGAGAGCTCCTACGAGCAGTACTTC. The chain links TRBV12-2 to TRBJ2-7; TRBD2, the D gene given by the table, was not confirmed from the DNA. TRBV12-2 is listed as a pseudogene. This CDR3 spans 17 amino acids.

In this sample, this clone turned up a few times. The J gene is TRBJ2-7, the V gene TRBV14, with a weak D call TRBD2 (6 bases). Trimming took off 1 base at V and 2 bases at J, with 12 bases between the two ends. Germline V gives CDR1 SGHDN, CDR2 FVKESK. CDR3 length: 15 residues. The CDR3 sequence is CASSQGFGGTYEQYF. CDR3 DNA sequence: TGTGCCAGCAGCCAAGGCTTTGGGGGGACCTACGAGCAGTACTTC.

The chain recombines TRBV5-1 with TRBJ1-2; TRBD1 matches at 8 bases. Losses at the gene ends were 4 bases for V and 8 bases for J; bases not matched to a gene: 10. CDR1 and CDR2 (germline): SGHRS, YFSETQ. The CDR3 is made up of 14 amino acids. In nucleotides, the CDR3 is TGCGCCAGCAGCGTACTGACAGGGGAGGGAGGCTACACCTTC. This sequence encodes CASSVLTGEGGYTF. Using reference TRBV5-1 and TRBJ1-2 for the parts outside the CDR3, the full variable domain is KAGVTQTPRYLIKTRGQQVTLSCSPISGHRSVSWYQQTPGQGLQFLFEYFSETQRNKGNFPGRFSGRQFSNSRSEMNVSTLELGDSALYLCASSVLTGEGGYTFGSGTRLTVV.

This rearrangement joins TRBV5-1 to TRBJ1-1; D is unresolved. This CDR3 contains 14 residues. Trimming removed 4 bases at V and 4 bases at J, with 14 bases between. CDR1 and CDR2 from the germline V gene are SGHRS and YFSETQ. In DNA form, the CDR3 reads TGCGCCAGCAGCAAGGAGGTGGGTGGCACTGAAGCTTTCTTT. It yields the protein CASSKEVGGTEAFF.

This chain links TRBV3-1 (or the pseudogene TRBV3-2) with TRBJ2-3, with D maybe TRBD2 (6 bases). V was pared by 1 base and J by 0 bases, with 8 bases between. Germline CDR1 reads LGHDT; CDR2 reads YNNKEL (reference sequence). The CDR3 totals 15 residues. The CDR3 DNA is TGTGCCAGCAGCCAAGGACTAGGTAGCACAGATACGCAGTATTTT. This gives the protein CASSQGLGSTDTQYF.

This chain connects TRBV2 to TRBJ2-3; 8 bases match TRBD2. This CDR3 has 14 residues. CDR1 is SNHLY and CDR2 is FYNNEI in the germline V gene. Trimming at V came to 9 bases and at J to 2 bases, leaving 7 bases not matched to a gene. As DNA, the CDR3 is TGTGCCAGAGCGACGGGGGGGATCACAGATACGCAGTATTTT. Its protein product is CARATGGITDTQYF.

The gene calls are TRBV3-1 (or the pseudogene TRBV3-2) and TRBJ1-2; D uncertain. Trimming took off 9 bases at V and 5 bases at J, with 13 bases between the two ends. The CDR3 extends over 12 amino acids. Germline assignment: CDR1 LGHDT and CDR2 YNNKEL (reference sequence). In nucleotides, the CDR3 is TGTGCCAGTAGACATATTAAGTATGGCTACACCTTC. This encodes CASRHIKYGYTF.

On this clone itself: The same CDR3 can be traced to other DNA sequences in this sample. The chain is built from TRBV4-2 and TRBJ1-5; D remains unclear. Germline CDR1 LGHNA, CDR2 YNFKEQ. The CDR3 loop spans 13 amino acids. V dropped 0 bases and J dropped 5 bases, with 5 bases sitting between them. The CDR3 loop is CASSQEADQPQHF. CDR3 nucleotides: TGTGCCAGCAGCCAAGAGGCAGATCAGCCCCAGCATTTT.

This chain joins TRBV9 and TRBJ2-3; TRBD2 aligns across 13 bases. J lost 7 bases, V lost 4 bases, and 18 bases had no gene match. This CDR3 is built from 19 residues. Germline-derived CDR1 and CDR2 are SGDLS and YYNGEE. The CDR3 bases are TGTGCCAGCAGCCCCAGACTAGCGGGGGGCCAGATTTCCAGTTATACGCAGTATTTT. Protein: CASSPRLAGGQISSYTQYF.

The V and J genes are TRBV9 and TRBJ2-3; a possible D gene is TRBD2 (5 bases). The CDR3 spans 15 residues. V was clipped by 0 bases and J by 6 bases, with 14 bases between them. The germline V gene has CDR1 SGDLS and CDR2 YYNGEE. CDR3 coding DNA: TGTGCCAGCAGCGTAGAGATGTTGCCGGGGGATACGCAGTATTTT. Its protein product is CASSVEMLPGDTQYF.

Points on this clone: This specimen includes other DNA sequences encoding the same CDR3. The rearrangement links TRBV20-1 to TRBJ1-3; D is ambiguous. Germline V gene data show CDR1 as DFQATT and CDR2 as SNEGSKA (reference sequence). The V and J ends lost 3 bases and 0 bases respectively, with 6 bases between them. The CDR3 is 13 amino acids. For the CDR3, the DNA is TGCAGTGCTAGTGTGGCCTCTGGAAACACCATATATTTT. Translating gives CSASVASGNTIYF.

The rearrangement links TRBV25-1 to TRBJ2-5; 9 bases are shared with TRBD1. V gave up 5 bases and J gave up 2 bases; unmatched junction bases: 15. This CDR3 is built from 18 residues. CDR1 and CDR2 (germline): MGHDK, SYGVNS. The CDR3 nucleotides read TGTGCCAGCAGTCAGAACAGGGGGCTCACCATAGATCAAGAGACCCAGTACTTC. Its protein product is CASSQNRGLTIDQETQYF.

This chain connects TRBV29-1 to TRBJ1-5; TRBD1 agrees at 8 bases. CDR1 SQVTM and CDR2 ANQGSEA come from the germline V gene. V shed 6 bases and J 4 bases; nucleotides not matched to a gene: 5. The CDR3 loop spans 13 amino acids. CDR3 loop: CSVTRGRNQPQHF. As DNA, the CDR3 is TGCAGCGTGACCAGGGGGCGTAATCAGCCCCAGCATTTT.

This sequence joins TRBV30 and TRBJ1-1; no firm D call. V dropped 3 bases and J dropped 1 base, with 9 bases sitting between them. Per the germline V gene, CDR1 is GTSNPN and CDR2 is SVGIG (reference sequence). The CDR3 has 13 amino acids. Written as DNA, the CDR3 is TGTGCCTGGAGATTGCGTGGGAACACTGAAGCTTTCTTT. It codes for CAWRLRGNTEAFF.

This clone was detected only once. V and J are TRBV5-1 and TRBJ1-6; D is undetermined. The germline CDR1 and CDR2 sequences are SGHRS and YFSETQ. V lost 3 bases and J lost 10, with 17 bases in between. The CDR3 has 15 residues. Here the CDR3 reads CASSSLLSEESPLHF. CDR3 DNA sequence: TGCGCCAGCAGCTCCCTCCTCAGTGAGGAATCACCCCTCCACTTT.

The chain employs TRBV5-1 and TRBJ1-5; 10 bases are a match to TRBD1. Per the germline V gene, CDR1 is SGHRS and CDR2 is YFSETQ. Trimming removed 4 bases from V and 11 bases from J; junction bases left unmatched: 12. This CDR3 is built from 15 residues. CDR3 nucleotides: TGCGCCAGCAGCGCATCATGGACAGGGGGTTTGTCCCAGCATTTT. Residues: CASSASWTGGLSQHF.